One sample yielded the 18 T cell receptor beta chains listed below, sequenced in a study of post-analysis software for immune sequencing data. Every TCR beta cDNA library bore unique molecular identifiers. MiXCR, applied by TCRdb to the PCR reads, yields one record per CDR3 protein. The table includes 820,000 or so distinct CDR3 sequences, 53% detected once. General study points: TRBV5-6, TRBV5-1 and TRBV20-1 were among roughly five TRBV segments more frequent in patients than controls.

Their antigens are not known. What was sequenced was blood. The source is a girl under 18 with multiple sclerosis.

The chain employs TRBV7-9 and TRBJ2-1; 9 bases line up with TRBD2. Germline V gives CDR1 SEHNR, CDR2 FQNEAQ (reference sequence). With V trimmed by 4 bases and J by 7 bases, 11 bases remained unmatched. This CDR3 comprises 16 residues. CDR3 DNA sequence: TGTGCCAGCAGCTCTACGCTAGCGGGAAATAGGAATGAGCAGTTCTTC. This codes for CASSSTLAGNRNEQFF. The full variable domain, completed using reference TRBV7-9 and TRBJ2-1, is DTGVSQNPRHKITKRGQNVTFRCDPISEHNRLYWYRQTLGQGPEFLTYFQNEAQLEKSRLLSDRFSAERPKGSFSTLEIQRTEQGDSAMYLCASSSTLAGNRNEQFFGPGTRLTVL.

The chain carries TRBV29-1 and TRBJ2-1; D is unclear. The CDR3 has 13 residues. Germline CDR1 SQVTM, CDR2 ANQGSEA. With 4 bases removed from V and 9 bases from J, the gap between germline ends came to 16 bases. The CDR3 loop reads CSVVTVLGFEQFF. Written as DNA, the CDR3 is TGCAGCGTTGTGACCGTGTTAGGGTTTGAGCAGTTCTTC.

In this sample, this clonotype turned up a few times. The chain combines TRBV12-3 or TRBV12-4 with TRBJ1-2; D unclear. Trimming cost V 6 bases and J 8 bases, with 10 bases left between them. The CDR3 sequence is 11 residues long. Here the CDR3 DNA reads TGTGCCAGCAGCCGCCGGCTCGGCTACACCTTC. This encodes CASSRRLGYTF.

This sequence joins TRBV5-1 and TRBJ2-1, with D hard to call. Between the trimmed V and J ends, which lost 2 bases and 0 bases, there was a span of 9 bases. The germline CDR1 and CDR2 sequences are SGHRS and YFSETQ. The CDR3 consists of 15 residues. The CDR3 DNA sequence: TGCGCCAGCAGCTTCGCGATAATCTCCTACAATGAGCAGTTCTTC. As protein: CASSFAIISYNEQFF.

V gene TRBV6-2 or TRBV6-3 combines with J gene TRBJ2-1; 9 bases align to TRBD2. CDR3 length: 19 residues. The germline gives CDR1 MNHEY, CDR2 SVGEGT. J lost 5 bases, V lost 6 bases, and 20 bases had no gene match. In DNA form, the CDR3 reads TGTGCCAGCAGACAACGGGGGACTAGCAGAAGGGATCTACACAATGAGCAGTTCTTC. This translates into CASRQRGTSRRDLHNEQFF.

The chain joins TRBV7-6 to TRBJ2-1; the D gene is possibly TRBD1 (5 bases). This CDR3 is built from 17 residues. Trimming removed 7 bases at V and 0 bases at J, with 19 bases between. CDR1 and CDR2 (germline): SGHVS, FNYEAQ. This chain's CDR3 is CASTPKLKGYSYNEQFF. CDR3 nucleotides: TGTGCCAGCACCCCCAAGCTGAAGGGGTACTCCTACAATGAGCAGTTCTTC.

The CDR3 DNA reads as TGCGCCAGCAGCTTGGCTAGGGGGGCTCTGTACCAAGAGACCCAGTACTTC. It codes for CASSLARGALYQETQYF. The genes are TRBV5-1 and TRBJ2-5, with D perhaps matching TRBD1 or TRBD2 (6 bases each). The CDR3 is 17 amino acids. Trimming cost V 0 bases and J 0 bases, with 15 bases left between them. Per the germline V gene, CDR1 is SGHRS and CDR2 is YFSETQ. Together with reference TRBV5-1 and TRBJ2-5, the CDR3 gives the full variable domain: KAGVTQTPRYLIKTRGQQVTLSCSPISGHRSVSWYQQTPGQGLQFLFEYFSETQRNKGNFPGRFSGRQFSNSRSEMNVSTLELGDSALYLCASSLARGALYQETQYFGPGTRLLVL.

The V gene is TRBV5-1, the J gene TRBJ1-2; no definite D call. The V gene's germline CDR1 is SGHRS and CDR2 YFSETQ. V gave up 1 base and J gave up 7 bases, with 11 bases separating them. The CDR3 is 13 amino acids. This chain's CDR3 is CASSLMVSGGYTF. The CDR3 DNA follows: TGCGCCAGCAGCTTGATGGTTTCTGGTGGCTACACCTTC.

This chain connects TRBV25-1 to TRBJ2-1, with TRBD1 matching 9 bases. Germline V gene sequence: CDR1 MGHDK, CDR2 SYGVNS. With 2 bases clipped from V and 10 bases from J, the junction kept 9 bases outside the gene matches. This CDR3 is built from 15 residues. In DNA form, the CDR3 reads TGTGCCAGCAGTGAAGGCGGGACAGGGACTTGGGAGCAGTTCTTC. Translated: CASSEGGTGTWEQFF.

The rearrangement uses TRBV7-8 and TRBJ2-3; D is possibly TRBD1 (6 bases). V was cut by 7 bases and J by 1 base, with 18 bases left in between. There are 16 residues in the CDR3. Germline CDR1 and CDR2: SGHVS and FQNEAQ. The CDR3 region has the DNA TGTGCCAGCACCGATATAGGGGGACCGGGCACAGATACGCAGTATTTT. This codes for CASTDIGGPGTDTQYF.

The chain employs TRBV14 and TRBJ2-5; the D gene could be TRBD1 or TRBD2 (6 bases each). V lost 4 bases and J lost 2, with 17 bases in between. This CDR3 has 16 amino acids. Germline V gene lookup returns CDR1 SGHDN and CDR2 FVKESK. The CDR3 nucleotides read TGTGCCAGCAGCCGGAGGGGGAGCGTTATACAAGAGACCCAGTACTTC. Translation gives CASSRRGSVIQETQYF.

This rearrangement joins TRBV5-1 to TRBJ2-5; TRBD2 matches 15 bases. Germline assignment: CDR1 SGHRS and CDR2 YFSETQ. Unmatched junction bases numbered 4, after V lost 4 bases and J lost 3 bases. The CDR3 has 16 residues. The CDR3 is CASSAGTSGGKETQYF. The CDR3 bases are TGCGCCAGCAGCGCTGGGACTAGCGGGGGGAAAGAGACCCAGTACTTC. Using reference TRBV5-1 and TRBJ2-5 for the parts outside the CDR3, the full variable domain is KAGVTQTPRYLIKTRGQQVTLSCSPISGHRSVSWYQQTPGQGLQFLFEYFSETQRNKGNFPGRFSGRQFSNSRSEMNVSTLELGDSALYLCASSAGTSGGKETQYFGPGTRLLVL.

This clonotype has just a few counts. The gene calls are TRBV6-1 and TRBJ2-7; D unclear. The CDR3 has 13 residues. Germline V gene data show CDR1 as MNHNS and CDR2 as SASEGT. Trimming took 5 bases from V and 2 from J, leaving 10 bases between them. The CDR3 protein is CASSNSEAYEQYF. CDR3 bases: TGTGCCAGCAGTAACAGTGAGGCCTACGAGCAGTACTTC.

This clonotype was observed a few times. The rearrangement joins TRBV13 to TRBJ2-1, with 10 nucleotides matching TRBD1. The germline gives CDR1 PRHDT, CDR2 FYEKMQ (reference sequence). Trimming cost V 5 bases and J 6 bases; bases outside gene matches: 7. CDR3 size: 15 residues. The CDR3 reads CASSLRDRGINEQFF. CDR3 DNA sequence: TGTGCCAGCAGCCTCCGGGACAGGGGAATCAATGAGCAGTTCTTC.

CDR3 amino acids: CASSLRGGGNIQYF. The CDR3 nucleotides read TGTGCCAGCAGCTTACGGGGCGGGGGTAACATTCAGTACTTC. This sequence joins TRBV7-9 and TRBJ2-4; 7 bases are shared with TRBD2. Germline loops: CDR1 SEHNR, CDR2 FQNEAQ (reference sequence). CDR3 length: 14 amino acids. V lost 2 bases to trimming and J lost 7 bases; unmatched junction nucleotides: 5. Drawing the rest from reference TRBV7-9 and TRBJ2-4, the complete variable domain is DTGVSQNPRHKITKRGQNVTFRCDPISEHNRLYWYRQTLGQGPEFLTYFQNEAQLEKSRLLSDRFSAERPKGSFSTLEIQRTEQGDSAMYLCASSLRGGGNIQYFGAGTRLSVL.

The CDR3 DNA is TGTGCCAGCAGCTTAGAGGCGGCCCCCTACAATGAGCAGTTCTTC. It specifies CASSLEAAPYNEQFF. The V gene is TRBV7-3, the J gene TRBJ2-1; D is uncertain. The germline gives CDR1 SGHTA, CDR2 FQGTGA. The CDR3 length is 15 residues. The V end was cut by 2 bases, the J end by 2 bases, with 10 bases between.

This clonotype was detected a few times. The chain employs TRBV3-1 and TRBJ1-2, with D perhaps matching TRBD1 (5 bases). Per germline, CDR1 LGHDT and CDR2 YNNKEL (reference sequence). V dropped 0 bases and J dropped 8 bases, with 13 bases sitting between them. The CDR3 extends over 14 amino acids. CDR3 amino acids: CASSQDRGTGGYTF. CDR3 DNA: TGTGCCAGCAGCCAAGATCGAGGGACGGGCGGCTACACCTTC.

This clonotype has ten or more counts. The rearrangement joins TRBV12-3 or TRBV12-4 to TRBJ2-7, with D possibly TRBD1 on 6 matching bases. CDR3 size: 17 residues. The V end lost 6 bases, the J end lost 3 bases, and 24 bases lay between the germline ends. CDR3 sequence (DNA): TGTGCCAGCAGACCAAGCTCAGCGGCAGGGGAAGGCTACGAGCAGTACTTC. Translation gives CASRPSSAAGEGYEQYF.